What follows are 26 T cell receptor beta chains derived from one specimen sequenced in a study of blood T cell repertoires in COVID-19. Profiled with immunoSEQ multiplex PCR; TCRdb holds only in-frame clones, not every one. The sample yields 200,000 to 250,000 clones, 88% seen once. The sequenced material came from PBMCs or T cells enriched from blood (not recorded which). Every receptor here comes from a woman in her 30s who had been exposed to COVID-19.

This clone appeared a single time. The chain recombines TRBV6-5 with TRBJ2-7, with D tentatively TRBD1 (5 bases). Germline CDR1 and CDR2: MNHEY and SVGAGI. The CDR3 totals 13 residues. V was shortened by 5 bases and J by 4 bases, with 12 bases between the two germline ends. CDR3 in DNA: TGTGCCAGCAGTCCCGGACACGGATACGAGCAGTACTTC. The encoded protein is CASSPGHGYEQYF.

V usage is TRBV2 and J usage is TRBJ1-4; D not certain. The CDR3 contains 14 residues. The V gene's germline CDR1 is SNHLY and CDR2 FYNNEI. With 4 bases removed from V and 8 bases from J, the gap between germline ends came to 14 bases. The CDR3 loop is CASSVGGGYEKLFF. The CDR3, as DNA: TGTGCCAGCAGTGTGGGAGGTGGTTACGAAAAACTGTTTTTT. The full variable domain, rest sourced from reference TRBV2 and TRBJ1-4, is EPEVTQTPSHQVTQMGQEVILRCVPISNHLYFYWYRQILGQKVEFLVSFYNNEISEKSEIFDDQFSVERPDGSNFTLKIRSTKLEDSAMYFCASSVGGGYEKLFFGSGTQLSVL.

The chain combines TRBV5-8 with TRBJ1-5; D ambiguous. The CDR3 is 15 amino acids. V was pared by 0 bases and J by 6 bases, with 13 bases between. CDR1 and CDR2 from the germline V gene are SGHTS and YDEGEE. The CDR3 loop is CASSLAVRLGQPQHF. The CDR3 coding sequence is TGTGCCAGCAGCTTGGCCGTCAGGTTAGGTCAGCCCCAGCATTTT.

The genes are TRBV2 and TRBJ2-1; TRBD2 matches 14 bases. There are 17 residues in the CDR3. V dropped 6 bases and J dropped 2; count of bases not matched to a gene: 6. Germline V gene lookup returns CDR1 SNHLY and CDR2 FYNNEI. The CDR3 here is CASRGLAGVLAYNEQFF. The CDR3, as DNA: TGTGCCAGCAGGGGACTAGCGGGAGTACTCGCCTACAATGAGCAGTTCTTC.

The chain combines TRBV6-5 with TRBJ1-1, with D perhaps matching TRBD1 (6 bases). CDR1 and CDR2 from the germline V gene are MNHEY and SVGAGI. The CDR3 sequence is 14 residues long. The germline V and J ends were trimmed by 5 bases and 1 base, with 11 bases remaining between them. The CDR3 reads CASSPQQGNTEAFF. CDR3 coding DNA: TGTGCCAGCAGTCCACAACAGGGGAACACTGAAGCTTTCTTT.

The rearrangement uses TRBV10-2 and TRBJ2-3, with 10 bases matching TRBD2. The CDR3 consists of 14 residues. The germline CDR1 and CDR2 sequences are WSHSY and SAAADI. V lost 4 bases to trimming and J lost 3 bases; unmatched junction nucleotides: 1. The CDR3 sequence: CASSALAGTDTQYF. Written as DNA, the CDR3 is TGCGCCAGCAGTGCACTAGCGGGAACAGATACGCAGTATTTT.

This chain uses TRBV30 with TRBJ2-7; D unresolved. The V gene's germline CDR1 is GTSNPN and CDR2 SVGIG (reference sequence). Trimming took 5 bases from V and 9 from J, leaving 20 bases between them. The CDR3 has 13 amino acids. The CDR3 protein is CAWAGSLTIGQYF. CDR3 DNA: TGTGCCTGGGCCGGGTCACTAACTATCGGGCAGTACTTC.

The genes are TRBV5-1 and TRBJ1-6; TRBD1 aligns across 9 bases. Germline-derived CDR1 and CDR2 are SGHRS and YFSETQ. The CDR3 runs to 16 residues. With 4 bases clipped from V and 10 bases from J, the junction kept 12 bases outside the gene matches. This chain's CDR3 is CASSTMGQGRGSPLHF. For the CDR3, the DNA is TGCGCCAGCAGCACCATGGGACAGGGCAGAGGCTCACCCCTCCACTTT.

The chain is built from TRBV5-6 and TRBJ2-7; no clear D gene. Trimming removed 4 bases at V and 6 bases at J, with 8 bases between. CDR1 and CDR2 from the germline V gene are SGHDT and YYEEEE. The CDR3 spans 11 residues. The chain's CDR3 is CASSGLAEQYF. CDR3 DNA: TGTGCCAGCAGCGGCCTCGCCGAGCAGTACTTC.

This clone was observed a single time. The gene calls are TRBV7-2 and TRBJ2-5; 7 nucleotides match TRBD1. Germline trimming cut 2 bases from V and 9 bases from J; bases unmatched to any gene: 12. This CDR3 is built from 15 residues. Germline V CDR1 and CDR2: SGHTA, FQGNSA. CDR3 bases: TGTGCCAGCAGCTTAAAATTAGGGGGCCTCCCGTCCCAGTACTTC. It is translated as CASSLKLGGLPSQYF.

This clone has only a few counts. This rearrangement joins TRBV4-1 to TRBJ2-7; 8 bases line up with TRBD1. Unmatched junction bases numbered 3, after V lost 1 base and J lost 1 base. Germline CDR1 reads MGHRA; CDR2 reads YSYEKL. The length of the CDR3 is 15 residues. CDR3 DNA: TGCGCCAGCAGCCAAGTAACAGGGGGTTCCTACGAGCAGTACTTC. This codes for CASSQVTGGSYEQYF.

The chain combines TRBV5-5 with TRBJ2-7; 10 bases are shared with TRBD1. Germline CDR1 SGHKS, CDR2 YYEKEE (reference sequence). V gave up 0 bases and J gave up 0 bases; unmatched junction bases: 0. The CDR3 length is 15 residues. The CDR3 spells CASSLGDRGSYEQYF. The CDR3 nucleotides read TGTGCCAGCAGCTTGGGGGACAGGGGCTCCTACGAGCAGTACTTC.

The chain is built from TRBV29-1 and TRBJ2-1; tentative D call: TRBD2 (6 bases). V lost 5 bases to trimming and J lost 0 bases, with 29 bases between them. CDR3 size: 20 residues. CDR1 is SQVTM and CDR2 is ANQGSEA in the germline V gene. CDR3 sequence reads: CSVSLYLRVHGRHSYNEQFF. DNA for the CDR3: TGCAGCGTTTCCCTCTATCTCCGCGTCCATGGGAGGCACTCCTACAATGAGCAGTTCTTC.

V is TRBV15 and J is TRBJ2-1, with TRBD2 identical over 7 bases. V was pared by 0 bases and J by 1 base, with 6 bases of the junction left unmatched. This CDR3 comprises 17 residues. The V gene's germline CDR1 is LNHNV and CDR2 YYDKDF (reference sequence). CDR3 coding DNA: TGTGCCACCAGCAGAGACAGCCAGGGAGGGTCCTACAATGAGCAGTTCTTC. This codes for CATSRDSQGGSYNEQFF.

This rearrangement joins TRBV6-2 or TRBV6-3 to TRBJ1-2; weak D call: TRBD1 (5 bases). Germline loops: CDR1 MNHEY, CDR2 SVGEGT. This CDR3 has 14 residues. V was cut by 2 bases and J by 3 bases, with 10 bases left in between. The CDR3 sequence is CASSYTGRDYGYTF. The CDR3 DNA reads TGTGCCAGCAGTTACACAGGTCGAGACTATGGCTACACCTTC.

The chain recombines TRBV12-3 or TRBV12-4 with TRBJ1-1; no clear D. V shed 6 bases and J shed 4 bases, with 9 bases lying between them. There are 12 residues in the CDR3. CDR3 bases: TGTGCCAGCAGCCCGGGTCTCACTGAAGCTTTCTTT. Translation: CASSPGLTEAFF.

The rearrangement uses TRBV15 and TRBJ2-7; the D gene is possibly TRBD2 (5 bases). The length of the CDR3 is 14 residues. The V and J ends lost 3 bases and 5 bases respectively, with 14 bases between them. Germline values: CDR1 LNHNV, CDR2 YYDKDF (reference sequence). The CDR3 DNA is TGTGCCACCAGCAGGGACTTCCCAACCCACGAGCAGTACTTC. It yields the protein CATSRDFPTHEQYF.

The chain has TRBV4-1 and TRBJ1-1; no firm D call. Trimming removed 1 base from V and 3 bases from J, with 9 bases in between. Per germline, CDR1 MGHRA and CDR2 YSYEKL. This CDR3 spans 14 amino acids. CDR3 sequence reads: CASSQAGSDTEAFF. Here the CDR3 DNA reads TGCGCCAGCAGCCAAGCCGGGAGTGACACTGAAGCTTTCTTT.

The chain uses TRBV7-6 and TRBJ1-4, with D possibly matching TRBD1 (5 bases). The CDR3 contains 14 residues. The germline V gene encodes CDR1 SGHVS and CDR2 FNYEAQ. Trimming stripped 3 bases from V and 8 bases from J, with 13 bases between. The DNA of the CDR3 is TGTGCCAGCAGCTTTTCAACCTCAGGGGAAAAACTGTTTTTT. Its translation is CASSFSTSGEKLFF.

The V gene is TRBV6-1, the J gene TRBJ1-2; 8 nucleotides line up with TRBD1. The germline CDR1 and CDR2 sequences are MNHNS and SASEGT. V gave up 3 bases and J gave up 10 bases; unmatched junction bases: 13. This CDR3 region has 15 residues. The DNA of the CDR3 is TGTGCCAGCAGTGAGGGGCCGCAGGGGGCAAATGACTACACCTTC. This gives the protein CASSEGPQGANDYTF.

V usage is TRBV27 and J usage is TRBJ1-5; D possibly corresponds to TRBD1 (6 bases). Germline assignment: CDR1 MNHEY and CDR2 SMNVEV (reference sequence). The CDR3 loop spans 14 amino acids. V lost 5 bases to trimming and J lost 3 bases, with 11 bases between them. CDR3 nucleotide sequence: TGTGCCAGCAGTCCGAGGACAGTCAATCAGCCCCAGCATTTT. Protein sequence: CASSPRTVNQPQHF.

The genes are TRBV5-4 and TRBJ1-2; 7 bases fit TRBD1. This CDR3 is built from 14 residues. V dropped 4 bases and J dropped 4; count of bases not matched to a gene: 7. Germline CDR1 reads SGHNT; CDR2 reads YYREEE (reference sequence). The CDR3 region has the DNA TGTGCCAGCAGCCCCGCGGGACAGCGCTATGGCTACACCTTC. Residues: CASSPAGQRYGYTF.

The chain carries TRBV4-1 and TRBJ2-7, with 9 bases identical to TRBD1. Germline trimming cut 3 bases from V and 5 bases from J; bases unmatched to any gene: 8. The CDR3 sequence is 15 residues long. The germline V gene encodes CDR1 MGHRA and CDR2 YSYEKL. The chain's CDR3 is CASSQSGTGKDEQYF. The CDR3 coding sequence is TGCGCCAGCAGCCAGTCCGGGACAGGGAAAGACGAGCAGTACTTC.

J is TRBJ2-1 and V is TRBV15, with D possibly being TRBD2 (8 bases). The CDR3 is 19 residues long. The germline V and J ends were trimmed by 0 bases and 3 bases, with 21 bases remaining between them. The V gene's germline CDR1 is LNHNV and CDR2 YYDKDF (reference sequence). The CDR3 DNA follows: TGTGCCACCAGCAGAGATCCGGGGGGGACAGCTCGATACTACAATGAGCAGTTCTTC. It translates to CATSRDPGGTARYYNEQFF.

CDR3 sequence reads: CASSVTSGELTEQFF. The CDR3 DNA reads as TGTGCCAGCAGCGTGACCTCGGGTGAGTTGACTGAGCAGTTCTTC. The chain couples TRBV9 to TRBJ2-1; D is ambiguous. CDR3 length: 15 amino acids. Germline CDR1 and CDR2: SGDLS and YYNGEE. With 2 bases removed from V and 9 bases from J, the gap between germline ends came to 18 bases.

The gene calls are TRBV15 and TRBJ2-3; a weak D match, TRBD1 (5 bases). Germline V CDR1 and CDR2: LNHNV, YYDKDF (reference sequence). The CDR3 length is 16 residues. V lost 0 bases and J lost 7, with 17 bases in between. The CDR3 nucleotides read TGTGCCACCAGCAGAGATGTGGGCAGGGATTTTTATACGCAGTATTTT. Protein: CATSRDVGRDFYTQYF.